Listed below are T cell receptor beta chains from one sample, sequenced in a study of T cells in Graves' hyperthyroidism and ophthalmopathy. TCRdb ran MiXCR on the multiplex PCR reads and lists one entry per CDR3 protein. The sample includes approximately 370,000 distinct CDR3 sequences, about 17% of them seen just once. Sequencing was done on a sample of blood. The receptors here all came from a woman aged 25 to 39 with Graves' hyperthyroidism that later progressed to Graves' ophthalmopathy. The CDR3 runs from the conserved cysteine through the conserved F or W. Fields, in order: CDR3 protein, CDR3 DNA, J gene, V gene, clone size, D gene, CDR3 length. D genes are given only for firm matches. The size entry is marked missing in some rows and otherwise reads once, few, many or a size class.

CDR3aa: CASSRRLDGELFF
CDR3nt: TGTGCCAGCAGCCGCCGACTAGACGGGGAGCTGTTTTTT
j_gene: TRBJ2-2
v_gene: TRBV3-1
abundance: few
d_gene: -
len: 13

CDR3aa: CASKTVFSGNTIYF
CDR3nt: TGTGCCAGCAAGACAGTTTTCTCTGGAAACACCATATATTTT
j_gene: TRBJ1-3
v_gene: TRBV2
abundance: few
d_gene: -
len: 14

CDR3aa: CSVGGGEGSSPLHF
CDR3nt: TGCAGTGTGGGTGGGGGAGAGGGGAGTTCACCCCTCCACTTT
j_gene: TRBJ1-6
v_gene: TRBV20-1
abundance: many
d_gene: -
len: 14

CDR3aa: CASSHTSGNQETQYF
CDR3nt: TGTGCCAGCAGCCATACTAGCGGAAATCAAGAGACCCAGTACTTC
j_gene: TRBJ2-5
v_gene: TRBV4-2
abundance: few
d_gene: TRBD2
len: 15

CDR3aa: CASGLGQSSYNEQFF
CDR3nt: TGTGCTAGTGGTCTCGGACAGAGCTCCTACAATGAGCAGTTCTTC
j_gene: TRBJ2-1
v_gene: TRBV12-5
abundance: -
d_gene: -
len: 15

CDR3aa: CASRITGGSEAFF
CDR3nt: TGTGCCAGCAGAATAACAGGGGGCAGTGAAGCTTTCTTT
j_gene: TRBJ1-1
v_gene: TRBV6-2/TRBV6-3
abundance: many
d_gene: TRBD1
len: 13

CDR3aa: CASRPRQGVRGMDTQYF
CDR3nt: TGTGCCAGCAGGCCCCGACAGGGGGTCAGGGGTATGGATACGCAGTATTTT
j_gene: TRBJ2-3
v_gene: TRBV12-3/TRBV12-4
abundance: many
d_gene: TRBD1
len: 17

CDR3aa: CASSERGRRTDTQYF
CDR3nt: TGTGCCAGCAGCGAAAGGGGCAGGCGCACAGATACGCAGTATTTT
j_gene: TRBJ2-3
v_gene: TRBV11-3
abundance: -
d_gene: -
len: 15

CDR3aa: CASSEAGRHGYTF
CDR3nt: TGTGCCAGCAGTGAAGCAGGGAGGCATGGCTACACCTTC
j_gene: TRBJ1-2
v_gene: TRBV2
abundance: many
d_gene: -
len: 13

CDR3aa: CSARPYSNYEQYF
CDR3nt: TGCAGTGCTAGACCATATAGCAACTACGAGCAGTACTTC
j_gene: TRBJ2-7
v_gene: TRBV20-1
abundance: many
d_gene: -
len: 13

CDR3aa: CASSTRQQETQYF
CDR3nt: TGTGCCAGTAGTACCCGACAGCAAGAGACCCAGTACTTC
j_gene: TRBJ2-5
v_gene: TRBV19
abundance: few
d_gene: -
len: 13

CDR3aa: CASSNPVKGPDKNIEYF
CDR3nt: TGTGCCAGCAGCAACCCGGTCAAAGGGCCAGACAAAAACATCGAGTACTTC
j_gene: TRBJ2-4
v_gene: TRBV7-2
abundance: once
d_gene: -
len: 17

CDR3aa: CASSPGSWGGNEQFF
CDR3nt: TGTGCCAGCAGCCCGGGGTCGTGGGGTGGCAATGAGCAGTTCTTC
j_gene: TRBJ2-1
v_gene: TRBV7-9
abundance: -
d_gene: -
len: 15

CDR3aa: CASSLAGGLGEDTQYF
CDR3nt: TGTGCCAGCAGTTTAGCGGGAGGGCTGGGGGAAGATACGCAGTATTTT
j_gene: TRBJ2-3
v_gene: TRBV12-3/TRBV12-4
abundance: many
d_gene: TRBD2
len: 16

CDR3aa: CASSLAASSYNEQFF
CDR3nt: TGTGCCAGCAGCTTAGCGGCTAGCAGTTACAATGAGCAGTTCTTC
j_gene: TRBJ2-1
v_gene: TRBV7-9
abundance: many
d_gene: -
len: 15

CDR3aa: CASSLVPQETQYF
CDR3nt: TGTGCCAGCAGCTTAGTTCCACAAGAGACCCAGTACTTC
j_gene: TRBJ2-5
v_gene: TRBV11-2
abundance: many
d_gene: -
len: 13

CDR3aa: CASSPGTGGYLNEQFF
CDR3nt: TGTGCCAGCTCACCGGGAACGGGAGGCTATTTGAATGAGCAGTTCTTC
j_gene: TRBJ2-1
v_gene: TRBV18
abundance: -
d_gene: TRBD2
len: 16

CDR3aa: CASSLEAWGMGNSPLHF
CDR3nt: TGTGCCAGCAGCTTAGAGGCGTGGGGGATGGGTAATTCACCCCTCCACTTT
j_gene: TRBJ1-6
v_gene: TRBV7-9
abundance: -
d_gene: -
len: 17

CDR3aa: CASSQGGGIEAFF
CDR3nt: TGCGCCAGCAGCCAGGGAGGGGGTATTGAAGCTTTCTTT
j_gene: TRBJ1-1
v_gene: TRBV4-1
abundance: many
d_gene: -
len: 13

CDR3aa: CASSVRTVVPEAFF
CDR3nt: TGTGCCAGCAGTGTGAGAACAGTGGTCCCTGAAGCTTTCTTT
j_gene: TRBJ1-1
v_gene: TRBV28
abundance: many
d_gene: -
len: 14

CDR3aa: CASSAEELLNIQYF
CDR3nt: TGTGCCAGCAGTGCTGAAGAACTACTGAACATTCAGTACTTC
j_gene: TRBJ2-4
v_gene: TRBV2
abundance: many
d_gene: -
len: 14

CDR3aa: CASSFRSGSSYEQYF
CDR3nt: TGTGCCAGCAGCTTTCGTAGCGGGAGCTCCTACGAGCAGTACTTC
j_gene: TRBJ2-7
v_gene: TRBV7-8
abundance: many
d_gene: TRBD2
len: 15

CDR3aa: CATLLGDNTDTQYF
CDR3nt: TGTGCCACCCTTTTAGGGGATAACACAGATACGCAGTATTTT
j_gene: TRBJ2-3
v_gene: TRBV7-9
abundance: many
d_gene: -
len: 14

CDR3aa: CASSFLALGYGYTF
CDR3nt: TGTGCCAGCAGTTTCCTGGCCCTGGGCTATGGCTACACCTTC
j_gene: TRBJ1-2
v_gene: TRBV12-3/TRBV12-4
abundance: -
d_gene: -
len: 14

CDR3aa: CSARDPLTSLGEYNEQFF
CDR3nt: TGCAGTGCTAGAGATCCCCTGACTAGCCTGGGGGAATACAATGAGCAGTTCTTC
j_gene: TRBJ2-1
v_gene: TRBV20-1
abundance: many
d_gene: TRBD2
len: 18

CDR3aa: CASSAGTANTEAFF
CDR3nt: TGTGCCAGCAGCGCCGGGACAGCGAACACTGAAGCTTTCTTT
j_gene: TRBJ1-1
v_gene: TRBV12-3/TRBV12-4
abundance: many
d_gene: TRBD1
len: 14

CDR3aa: CASSVAGDGYTF
CDR3nt: TGTGCCAGCAGTGTTGCGGGTGATGGCTACACCTTC
j_gene: TRBJ1-2
v_gene: TRBV2
abundance: -
d_gene: -
len: 12

CDR3aa: CASSLVSGGHGYTF
CDR3nt: TGTGCCAGCAGCTTAGTTTCCGGGGGCCATGGCTACACCTTC
j_gene: TRBJ1-2
v_gene: TRBV7-2
abundance: many
d_gene: -
len: 14

CDR3aa: CASSLGTGNSNQPQHF
CDR3nt: TGTGCCAGCAGCTTGGGGACAGGGAATAGCAATCAGCCCCAGCATTTT
j_gene: TRBJ1-5
v_gene: TRBV7-9
abundance: few
d_gene: TRBD1
len: 16

CDR3aa: CASSYLGLGEQYF
CDR3nt: TGTGCCAGCAGTTACCTCGGCTTGGGCGAGCAGTACTTC
j_gene: TRBJ2-7
v_gene: TRBV6-2/TRBV6-3
abundance: -
d_gene: -
len: 13

CDR3aa: CASSQDRPNTGELFF
CDR3nt: TGTGCCAGCAGCCAAGATCGCCCCAACACCGGGGAGCTGTTTTTT
j_gene: TRBJ2-2
v_gene: TRBV3-1
abundance: many
d_gene: -
len: 15

CDR3aa: CASSLSTGGYQETQYF
CDR3nt: TGTGCCAGCAGTTTATCGACAGGGGGCTACCAAGAGACCCAGTACTTC
j_gene: TRBJ2-5
v_gene: TRBV28
abundance: many
d_gene: TRBD1
len: 16

CDR3aa: CASSENRILAKNIQYF
CDR3nt: TGTGCCAGCAGTGAAAACCGAATACTAGCCAAAAACATTCAGTACTTC
j_gene: TRBJ2-4
v_gene: TRBV2
abundance: many
d_gene: -
len: 16

CDR3aa: CASSLLQGTEAFF
CDR3nt: TGTGCCAGCAGCTTATTACAGGGGACTGAAGCTTTCTTT
j_gene: TRBJ1-1
v_gene: TRBV7-9
abundance: few
d_gene: TRBD1
len: 13

CDR3aa: CASSARGGIRNQPQHF
CDR3nt: TGTGCCAGCAGTGCTAGGGGAGGTATCCGCAATCAGCCCCAGCATTTT
j_gene: TRBJ1-5
v_gene: TRBV6-1
abundance: -
d_gene: -
len: 16

CDR3aa: CASSPSPYAGVNEKLFF
CDR3nt: TGTGCCAGCAGCCCCTCCCCCTATGCCGGGGTTAATGAAAAACTGTTTTTT
j_gene: TRBJ1-4
v_gene: TRBV7-8
abundance: -
d_gene: -
len: 17

CDR3aa: CSARDKGSWTQYF
CDR3nt: TGCAGTGCTAGAGATAAAGGGAGCTGGACCCAGTACTTC
j_gene: TRBJ2-5
v_gene: TRBV20-1
abundance: -
d_gene: -
len: 13

CDR3aa: CASSRFWGASQYNEQFF
CDR3nt: TGCGCCAGCAGCCGGTTCTGGGGGGCTAGCCAATACAATGAGCAGTTCTTC
j_gene: TRBJ2-1
v_gene: TRBV4-1
abundance: -
d_gene: -
len: 17

CDR3aa: CASSLRQGMTGELFF
CDR3nt: TGTGCCAGCAGTCTCCGACAGGGGATGACCGGGGAGCTGTTTTTT
j_gene: TRBJ2-2
v_gene: TRBV7-9
abundance: -
d_gene: TRBD1
len: 15

CDR3aa: CAIQTKVSGTQYF
CDR3nt: TGTGCCATCCAGACCAAGGTTTCTGGTACGCAGTATTTT
j_gene: TRBJ2-3
v_gene: TRBV10-3
abundance: -
d_gene: -
len: 13

CDR3aa: CASSSPGTSGSGGEYEQYF
CDR3nt: TGTGCCAGCAGCTCCCCCGGGACTAGCGGTTCGGGAGGCGAATACGAGCAGTACTTC
j_gene: TRBJ2-7
v_gene: TRBV7-9
abundance: many
d_gene: TRBD2
len: 19

CDR3aa: CASSYWSDMNTEAFF
CDR3nt: TGTGCCAGCAGTTACTGGTCAGACATGAACACTGAAGCTTTCTTT
j_gene: TRBJ1-1
v_gene: TRBV6-5
abundance: many
d_gene: -
len: 15

CDR3aa: CASRRSRNNEQFF
CDR3nt: TGTGCCAGCAGACGGTCCCGCAACAATGAGCAGTTCTTC
j_gene: TRBJ2-1
v_gene: TRBV14
abundance: many
d_gene: -
len: 13

CDR3aa: CASSMGQGDYGYTF
CDR3nt: TGTGCCAGCAGCATGGGACAGGGGGATTATGGCTACACCTTC
j_gene: TRBJ1-2
v_gene: TRBV11-3
abundance: -
d_gene: TRBD1
len: 14

CDR3aa: CASSPGFGNNQPQHF
CDR3nt: TGTGCCAGCAGTCCGGGGTTCGGGAACAATCAGCCCCAGCATTTT
j_gene: TRBJ1-5
v_gene: TRBV27
abundance: many
d_gene: -
len: 15

CDR3aa: CASSESGTGAEAFF
CDR3nt: TGTGCCAGCAGTGAATCCGGGACAGGGGCTGAAGCTTTCTTT
j_gene: TRBJ1-1
v_gene: TRBV6-1
abundance: many
d_gene: TRBD1
len: 14